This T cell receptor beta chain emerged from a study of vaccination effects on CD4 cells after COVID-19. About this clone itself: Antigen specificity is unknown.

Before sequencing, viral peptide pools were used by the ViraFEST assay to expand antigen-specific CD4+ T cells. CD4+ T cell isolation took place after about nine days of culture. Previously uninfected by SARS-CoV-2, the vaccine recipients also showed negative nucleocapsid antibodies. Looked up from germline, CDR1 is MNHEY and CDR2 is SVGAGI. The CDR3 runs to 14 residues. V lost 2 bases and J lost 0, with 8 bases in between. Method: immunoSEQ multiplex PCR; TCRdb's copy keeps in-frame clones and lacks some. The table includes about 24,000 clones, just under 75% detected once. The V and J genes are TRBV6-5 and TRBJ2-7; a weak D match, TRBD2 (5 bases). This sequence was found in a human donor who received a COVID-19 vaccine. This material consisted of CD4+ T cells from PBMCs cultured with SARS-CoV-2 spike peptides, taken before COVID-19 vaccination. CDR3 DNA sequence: TGTGCCAGCAGTTACCTAGCCGACTCCTACGAGCAGTACTTC. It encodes CASSYLADSYEQYF.